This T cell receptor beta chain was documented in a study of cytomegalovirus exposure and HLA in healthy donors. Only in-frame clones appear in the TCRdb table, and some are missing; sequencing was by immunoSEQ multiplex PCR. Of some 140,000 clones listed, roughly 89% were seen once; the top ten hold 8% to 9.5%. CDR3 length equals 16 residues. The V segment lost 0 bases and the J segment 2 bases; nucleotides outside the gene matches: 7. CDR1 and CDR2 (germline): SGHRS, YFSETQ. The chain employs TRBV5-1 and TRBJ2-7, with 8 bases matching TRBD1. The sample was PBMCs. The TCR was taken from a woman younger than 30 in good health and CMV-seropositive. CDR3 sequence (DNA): TGCGCCAGCAGCTTGGTTACAGGGGGACCCACCTACGAGCAGTACTTC. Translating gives CASSLVTGGPTYEQYF.